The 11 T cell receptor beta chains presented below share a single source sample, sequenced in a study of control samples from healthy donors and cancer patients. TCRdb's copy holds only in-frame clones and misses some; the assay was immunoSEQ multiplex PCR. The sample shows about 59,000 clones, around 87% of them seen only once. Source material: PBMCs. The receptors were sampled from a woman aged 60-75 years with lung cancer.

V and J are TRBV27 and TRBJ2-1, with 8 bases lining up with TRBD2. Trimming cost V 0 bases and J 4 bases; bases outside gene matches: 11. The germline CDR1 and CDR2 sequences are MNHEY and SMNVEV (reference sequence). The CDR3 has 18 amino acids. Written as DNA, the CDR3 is TGTGCCAGCAGTTTATCCCACGGGAGGAGCGGGGGTTACAATGAGCAGTTCTTC. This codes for CASSLSHGRSGGYNEQFF.

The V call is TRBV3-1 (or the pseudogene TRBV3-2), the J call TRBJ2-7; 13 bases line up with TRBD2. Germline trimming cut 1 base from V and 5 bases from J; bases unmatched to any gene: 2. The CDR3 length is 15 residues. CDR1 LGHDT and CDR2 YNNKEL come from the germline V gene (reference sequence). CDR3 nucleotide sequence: TGTGCCAGCAGCCAAGGGACTAGCGGGAGAGACGAGCAGTACTTC. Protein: CASSQGTSGRDEQYF.

CDR3 sequence (DNA): TGTGCCAGCAGTCCACTAGCGGACCAACTCAATGAGCAGTTCTTC. It translates to CASSPLADQLNEQFF. The V and J genes are TRBV2 and TRBJ2-1, with 8 bases lining up with TRBD2. The CDR3 loop spans 15 amino acids. The germline V gene has CDR1 SNHLY and CDR2 FYNNEI. The V gene end was trimmed by 5 bases and the J gene end by 6 bases; junction bases not matched to a gene: 9.

Here the CDR3 DNA reads TGTGCCAGCAGCTCCCCAGGGGGCTTCTCTGGAAACACCATATATTTT. This translates into CASSSPGGFSGNTIYF. The chain combines TRBV7-2 with TRBJ1-3; 8 bases line up with TRBD1. The V gene end was trimmed by 4 bases and the J gene end by 0 bases; junction bases not matched to a gene: 5. The CDR3 consists of 16 residues. Germline values: CDR1 SGHTA, CDR2 FQGNSA.

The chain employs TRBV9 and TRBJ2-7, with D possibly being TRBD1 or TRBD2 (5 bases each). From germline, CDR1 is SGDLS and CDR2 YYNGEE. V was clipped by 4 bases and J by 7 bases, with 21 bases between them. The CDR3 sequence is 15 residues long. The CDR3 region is CASSPRDASFGEQYF. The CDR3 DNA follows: TGTGCCAGCAGCCCCCGGGACGCGAGTTTCGGGGAGCAGTACTTC.

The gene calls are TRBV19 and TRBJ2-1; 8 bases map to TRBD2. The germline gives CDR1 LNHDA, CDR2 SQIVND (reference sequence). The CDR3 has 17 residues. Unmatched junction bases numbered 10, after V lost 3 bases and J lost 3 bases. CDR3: CASSIGPSGYVYNEQFF. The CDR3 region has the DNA TGTGCCAGTAGTATTGGCCCTAGCGGGTACGTCTACAATGAGCAGTTCTTC.

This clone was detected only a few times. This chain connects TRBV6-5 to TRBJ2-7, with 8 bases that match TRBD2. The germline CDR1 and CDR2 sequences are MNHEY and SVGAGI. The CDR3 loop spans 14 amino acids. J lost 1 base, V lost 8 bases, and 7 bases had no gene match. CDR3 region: CASGRGLESYEQYF. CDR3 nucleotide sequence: TGTGCCAGCGGCAGGGGACTAGAGTCCTACGAGCAGTACTTC.

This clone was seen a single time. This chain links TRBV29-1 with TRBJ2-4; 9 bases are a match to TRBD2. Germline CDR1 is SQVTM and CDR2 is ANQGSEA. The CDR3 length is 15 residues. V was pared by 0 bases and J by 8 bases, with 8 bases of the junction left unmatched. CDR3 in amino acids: CSVEDGSGGEDIQYF. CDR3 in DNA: TGCAGCGTTGAAGACGGTAGCGGGGGAGAGGACATTCAGTACTTC.

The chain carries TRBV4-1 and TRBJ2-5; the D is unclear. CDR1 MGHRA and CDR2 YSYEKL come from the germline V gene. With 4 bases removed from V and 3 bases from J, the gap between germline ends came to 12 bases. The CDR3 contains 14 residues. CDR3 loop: CASSPSPAEETQYF. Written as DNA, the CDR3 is TGCGCCAGCAGCCCTTCTCCGGCGGAAGAGACCCAGTACTTC.

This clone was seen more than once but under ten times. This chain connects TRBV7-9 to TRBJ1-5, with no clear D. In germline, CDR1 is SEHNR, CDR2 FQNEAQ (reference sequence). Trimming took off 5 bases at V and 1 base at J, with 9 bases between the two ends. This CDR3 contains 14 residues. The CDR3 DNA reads TGTGCCAGCAGCCAGGCGGGGAGCAATCAGCCCCAGCATTTT. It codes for CASSQAGSNQPQHF.

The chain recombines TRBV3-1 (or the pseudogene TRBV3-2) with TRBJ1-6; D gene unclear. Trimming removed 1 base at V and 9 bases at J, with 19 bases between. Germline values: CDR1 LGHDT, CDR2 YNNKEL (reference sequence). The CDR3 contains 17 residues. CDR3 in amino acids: CASSQVEGNGLVSPLHF. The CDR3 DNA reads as TGTGCCAGCAGCCAAGTGGAAGGGAATGGTTTAGTTTCACCCCTCCACTTT.